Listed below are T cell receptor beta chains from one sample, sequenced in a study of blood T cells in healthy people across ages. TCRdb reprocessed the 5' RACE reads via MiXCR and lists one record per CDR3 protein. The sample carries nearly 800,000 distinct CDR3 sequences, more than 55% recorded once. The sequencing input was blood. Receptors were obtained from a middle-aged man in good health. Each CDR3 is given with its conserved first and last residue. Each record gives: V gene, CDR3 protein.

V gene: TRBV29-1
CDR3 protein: CSVDVQGIETQYF

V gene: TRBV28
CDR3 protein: CASISHGDPQGNQPQHF

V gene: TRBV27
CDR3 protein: CASRLPFGTQYF

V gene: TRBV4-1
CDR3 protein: CASSHGPAGQSYEQYF

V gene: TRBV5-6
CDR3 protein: CASSPGTPSSGANVLTF

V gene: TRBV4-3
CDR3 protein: CASSPHRDRLTDTQYF

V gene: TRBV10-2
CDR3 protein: CASSPAGTDNEQFF

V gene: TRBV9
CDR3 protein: CASSVVRARSGANVLTF

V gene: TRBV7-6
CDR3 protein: CASSEQGLSGANVLTF

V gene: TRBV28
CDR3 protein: CASSLYSLAKNIQYF

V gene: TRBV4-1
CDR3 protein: CASSSGPLAGELFF

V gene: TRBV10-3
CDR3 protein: CAISEVNNEQFF

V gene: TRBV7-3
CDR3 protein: CASSLNLGQPTDTQYF

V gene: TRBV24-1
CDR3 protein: CATSVAERYGYTF

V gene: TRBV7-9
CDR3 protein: CASMPGGDTQYF

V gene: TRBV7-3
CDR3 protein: CASSGTGVGNEQYF

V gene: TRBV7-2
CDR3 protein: CASSLALSGRGFGNEQFF

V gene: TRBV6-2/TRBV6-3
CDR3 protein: CASNVRTASTPAKNIQYF

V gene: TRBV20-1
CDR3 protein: CSARGQGIKETQYF

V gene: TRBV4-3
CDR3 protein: CASSQDVGVRSNYGYTF

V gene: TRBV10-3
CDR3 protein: CAITSETGSTYNEQFF

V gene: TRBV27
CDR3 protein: CASSPARTPGPGEPFF

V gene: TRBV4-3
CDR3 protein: CASSQEADGIQYF

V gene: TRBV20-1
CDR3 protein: CSAVRDTGTDTQYF

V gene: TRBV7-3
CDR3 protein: CASSVTSGTDTQYF

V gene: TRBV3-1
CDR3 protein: CASSPDKNQPQHF

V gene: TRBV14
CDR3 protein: CASSHLNVGTQYF

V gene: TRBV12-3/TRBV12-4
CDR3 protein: CASSKDTARVTQYF

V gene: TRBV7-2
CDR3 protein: CASSSRLAGFADTQYF

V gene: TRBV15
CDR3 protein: CATSRDRNRAGEQYF

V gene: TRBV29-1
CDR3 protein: CSARGTLESTDTQYF

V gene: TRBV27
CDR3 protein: CASSLFGIRGSGANVLTF

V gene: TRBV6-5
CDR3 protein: CASSPGGVKNTEAFF

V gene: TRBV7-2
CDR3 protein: CASSQQGLGTNLQYF

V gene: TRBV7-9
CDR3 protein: CASSPRLAGNEQYF

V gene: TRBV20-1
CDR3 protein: CSAEPMTGEAGGYTF

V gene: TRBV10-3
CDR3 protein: CAISEGMAGATYEQYF

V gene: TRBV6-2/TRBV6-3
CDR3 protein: CASSMTSGTGLGYTF

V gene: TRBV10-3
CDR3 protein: CAISDAGEETQYF

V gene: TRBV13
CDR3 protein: CASSPGGPLSGANVLTF

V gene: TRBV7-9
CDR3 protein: CASSYWTSGSSYEQYF

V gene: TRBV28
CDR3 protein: CASTPLGGYYEQYF

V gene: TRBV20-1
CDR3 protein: CSAPGLAGGFIMEQFF

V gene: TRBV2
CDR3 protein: CASRPGQGINEQYF

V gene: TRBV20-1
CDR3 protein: CSAKRDYLGEQYF

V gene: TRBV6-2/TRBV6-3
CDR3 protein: CASSYGSLNTEAFF

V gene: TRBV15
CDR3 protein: CATSRDTADTQYF

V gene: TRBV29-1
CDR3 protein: CSVNRGSAYEQYF

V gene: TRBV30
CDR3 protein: CAGGTYTF

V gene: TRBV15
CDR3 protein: CATSKGRRDTEAFF

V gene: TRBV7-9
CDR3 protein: CASSSHSGPVGTQYF

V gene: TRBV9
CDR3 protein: CASSPTYSDPYNEQFF

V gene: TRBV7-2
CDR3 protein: CASSQTSGSGRYEQYF